The 6 T cell receptor beta chains in this list originate from one sample, sequenced in a study of Graves' ophthalmopathy and Graves' hyperthyroidism. Transcripts of RNA were the source for amplifying TCR beta CDR3 regions. An opening RT-PCR round employed HTBI primers and preceded a second-round multiplex PCR. One entry per CDR3 protein, called by TCRdb with MiXCR from the multiplex PCR reads. Of about 550,000 distinct CDR3 sequences listed, under 40% were seen once; the top ten hold about 4.6%. Sequences were obtained from peripheral blood or thyroid tissue (not recorded which). Receptors originate from an adult man with Graves' hyperthyroidism.

The table lists this clonotype with a few counts. CDR3 region: CASSSGWTSGGEQYF. As DNA, the CDR3 is TGTGCCAGCAGCTCCGGGTGGACTAGCGGGGGTGAGCAGTACTTC. The chain joins TRBV7-9 to TRBJ2-7; 13 positions match TRBD2. Germline V lookup: CDR1 SEHNR, CDR2 FQNEAQ (reference sequence). The CDR3 has 15 residues. J lost 7 bases, V lost 4 bases, and 7 bases had no gene match.

This clonotype was recorded a few times. The V call is TRBV4-1, the J call TRBJ1-1; unclear D gene. Per the germline V gene, CDR1 is MGHRA and CDR2 is YSYEKL. V was cut by 0 bases and J by 7 bases, with 15 bases left in between. The CDR3 loop spans 15 amino acids. CDR3 sequence: CASSQDGYQGDEAFF. The CDR3 region has the DNA TGCGCCAGCAGCCAAGATGGGTACCAAGGCGATGAAGCTTTCTTT.

This clonotype was seen repeatedly, ten times or more. This sequence joins TRBV20-1 and TRBJ2-7, with 7 bases fitting TRBD2. The CDR3 covers 15 residues. V lost 0 bases, J lost 0 bases, and 5 bases stayed unmatched. Germline assignment: CDR1 DFQATT and CDR2 SNEGSKA (reference sequence). CDR3 bases: TGCAGTGCTAGAGATTGGGGCGGGAGCTCCTACGAGCAGTACTTC. Protein sequence: CSARDWGGSSYEQYF.

The CDR3 coding sequence is TGTGCCAGCAGTGAATATACGGGGACCGAGCAGTACTTC. Protein: CASSEYTGTEQYF. The genes are TRBV25-1 and TRBJ2-7; tentatively, D is TRBD1 or TRBD2 (5 bases each). CDR1 MGHDK and CDR2 SYGVNS come from the germline V gene. V dropped 0 bases and J dropped 6 bases, with 9 bases sitting between them. This CDR3 region has 13 residues.

The chain employs TRBV30 and TRBJ2-7; D possibly uses TRBD1 or TRBD2 (5 bases each). Germline values: CDR1 GTSNPN, CDR2 SVGIG (reference sequence). The CDR3 length is 15 residues. The V end was cut by 0 bases, the J end by 2 bases, with 14 bases between. CDR3 sequence: CAWSVGVDGPYEQYF. CDR3 nucleotide sequence: TGTGCCTGGAGTGTGGGGGTAGATGGGCCCTACGAGCAGTACTTC.

The V and J genes are TRBV29-1 and TRBJ2-2; weak D call: TRBD2 (6 bases). Germline values: CDR1 SQVTM, CDR2 ANQGSEA. The CDR3 totals 17 residues. Trimming stripped 4 bases from V and 4 bases from J, with 22 bases between. The CDR3, as DNA: TGCAGCGTTGGAGAAAGGGGACTTCACCCTAGCACCGGGGAGCTGTTTTTT. Amino acid sequence: CSVGERGLHPSTGELFF.